The rows below give T cell receptor beta chains drawn from one sample of a study of T-cell reconstitution after alpha-beta-depleted transplantation in children. From the PCR reads, TCRdb called clonotypes with MiXCR, one entry per CDR3 protein. The sample lists 540,000 or so distinct CDR3 sequences; 20% to 25% were seen once. The sequences come from PBMCs, mostly from graft donor cells, collected 360 days after TCRalphabeta/CD19-depleted stem cell transplant. Source of these receptors: a boy under two years old who had a stem cell transplant for acute myeloid leukemia, so the T cells may come from the graft donor. The CDR3 runs from the conserved cysteine through the conserved F or W. Fields, in order: J gene, D gene, V gene, CDR3 protein. A D gene is named only where the DNA matches it firmly.

j_call: TRBJ1-3
d_call: .
v_call: TRBV6-2/TRBV6-3
cdr3_aa: CASRLTHNSFGWDSGNTIYF

j_call: TRBJ2-5
d_call: TRBD2
v_call: TRBV28
cdr3_aa: CASSLWTSGVHETQYF

j_call: TRBJ2-6
d_call: .
v_call: TRBV15
cdr3_aa: CATSREVGNSGANVLTF

j_call: TRBJ2-5
d_call: .
v_call: TRBV4-3
cdr3_aa: CASSQDGGYEETQYF

j_call: TRBJ2-7
d_call: TRBD2
v_call: TRBV20-1
cdr3_aa: CSADPGGGTYEQYF

j_call: TRBJ2-7
d_call: .
v_call: TRBV7-3
cdr3_aa: CASSLQPGSYEQYF

j_call: TRBJ1-2
d_call: TRBD1
v_call: TRBV29-1
cdr3_aa: CSTQRTGERGYTF

j_call: TRBJ2-3
d_call: .
v_call: TRBV20-1
cdr3_aa: CSVPPAGAHATDTQYF

j_call: TRBJ1-3
d_call: .
v_call: TRBV11-2
cdr3_aa: CASSRLSHGNTIYF

j_call: TRBJ2-3
d_call: TRBD2
v_call: TRBV24-1
cdr3_aa: CATSETGAGSGDTQYF

j_call: TRBJ2-3
d_call: .
v_call: TRBV5-5
cdr3_aa: CASSLIGVGTDTQYF

j_call: TRBJ2-7
d_call: TRBD2
v_call: TRBV5-6
cdr3_aa: CASSWAGGASYEQYF

j_call: TRBJ2-3
d_call: .
v_call: TRBV9
cdr3_aa: CASSIPGKDTQYF

j_call: TRBJ1-5
d_call: .
v_call: TRBV5-1
cdr3_aa: CASSLELRDIPIGDQPQHF

j_call: TRBJ2-3
d_call: TRBD2
v_call: TRBV24-1
cdr3_aa: CATSDTWAKLAGGPDTQYF

j_call: TRBJ1-1
d_call: .
v_call: TRBV20-1
cdr3_aa: CSARVGHGNTEAFF

j_call: TRBJ2-1
d_call: TRBD2
v_call: TRBV6-4
cdr3_aa: CASSPRTSGRSYNEQFF

j_call: TRBJ2-3
d_call: TRBD2
v_call: TRBV6-5
cdr3_aa: CASSYQRAGVTDTQYF

j_call: TRBJ2-5
d_call: .
v_call: TRBV7-6
cdr3_aa: CASGGNFGQETQYF

j_call: TRBJ2-1
d_call: .
v_call: TRBV7-9
cdr3_aa: CASSRGSGNNEQFF

j_call: TRBJ2-1
d_call: .
v_call: TRBV2
cdr3_aa: CASSATESYNEQFF

j_call: TRBJ2-2
d_call: .
v_call: TRBV7-2
cdr3_aa: CASSLGGYNPATGELFF

j_call: TRBJ2-7
d_call: .
v_call: TRBV24-1
cdr3_aa: CATEKGNEQYF

j_call: TRBJ1-4
d_call: .
v_call: TRBV20-1
cdr3_aa: CSARGGSVLNEKLFF

j_call: TRBJ2-3
d_call: .
v_call: TRBV24-1
cdr3_aa: CATSDLVDSTDTQYF

j_call: TRBJ1-2
d_call: .
v_call: TRBV9
cdr3_aa: CASRQGSNYGYTF

j_call: TRBJ1-3
d_call: TRBD1
v_call: TRBV5-5
cdr3_aa: CASSPGTGGNTIYF

j_call: TRBJ2-2
d_call: TRBD1
v_call: TRBV12-3/TRBV12-4
cdr3_aa: CASRSGQHNTGELFF

j_call: TRBJ1-6
d_call: .
v_call: TRBV6-1
cdr3_aa: CASSRLPASNSPLHF

j_call: TRBJ2-7
d_call: .
v_call: TRBV7-2
cdr3_aa: CASSSDTYEQYF

j_call: TRBJ2-1
d_call: TRBD2
v_call: TRBV6-2/TRBV6-3
cdr3_aa: CASRGPRLADGNEQFF

j_call: TRBJ2-7
d_call: TRBD2
v_call: TRBV6-1
cdr3_aa: CASSGRGGPSYEQYF

j_call: TRBJ2-3
d_call: .
v_call: TRBV9
cdr3_aa: CASSVVGEGPTDTQYF

j_call: TRBJ2-1
d_call: TRBD1
v_call: TRBV11-2
cdr3_aa: CASSPLGRGRIQGHNEQFF

j_call: TRBJ2-2
d_call: .
v_call: TRBV6-5
cdr3_aa: CASRYTTGNTGELFF

j_call: TRBJ1-4
d_call: .
v_call: TRBV7-6
cdr3_aa: CASSPQQGSTNEKLFF